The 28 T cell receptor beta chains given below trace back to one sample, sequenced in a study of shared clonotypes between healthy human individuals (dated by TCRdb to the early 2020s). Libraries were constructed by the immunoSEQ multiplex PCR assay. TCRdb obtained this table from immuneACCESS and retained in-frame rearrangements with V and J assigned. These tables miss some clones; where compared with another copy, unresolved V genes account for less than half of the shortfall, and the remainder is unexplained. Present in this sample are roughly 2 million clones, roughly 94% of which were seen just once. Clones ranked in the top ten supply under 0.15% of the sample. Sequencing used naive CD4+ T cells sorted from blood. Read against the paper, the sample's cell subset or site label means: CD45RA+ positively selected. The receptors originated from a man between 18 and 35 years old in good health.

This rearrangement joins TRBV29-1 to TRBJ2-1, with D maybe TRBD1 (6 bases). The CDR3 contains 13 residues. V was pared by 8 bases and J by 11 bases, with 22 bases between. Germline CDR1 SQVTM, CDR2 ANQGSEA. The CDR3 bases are TGCAGCACCAACCGGGACACCTATCTACAGCAGTTCTTC. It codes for CSTNRDTYLQQFF.

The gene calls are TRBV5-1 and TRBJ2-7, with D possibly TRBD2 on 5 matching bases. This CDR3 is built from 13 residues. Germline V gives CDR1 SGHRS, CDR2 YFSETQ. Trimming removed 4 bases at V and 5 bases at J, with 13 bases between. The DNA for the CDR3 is TGCGCCAGCAGCACGCTCCTCGGGGACGAGCAGTACTTC. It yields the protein CASSTLLGDEQYF.

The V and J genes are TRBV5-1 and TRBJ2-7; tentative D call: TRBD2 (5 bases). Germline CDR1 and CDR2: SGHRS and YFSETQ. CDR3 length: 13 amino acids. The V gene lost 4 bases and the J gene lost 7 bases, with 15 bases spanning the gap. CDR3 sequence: CASSLRVASEQYF. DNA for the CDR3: TGCGCCAGCAGCCTAAGAGTAGCGTCGGAGCAGTACTTC.

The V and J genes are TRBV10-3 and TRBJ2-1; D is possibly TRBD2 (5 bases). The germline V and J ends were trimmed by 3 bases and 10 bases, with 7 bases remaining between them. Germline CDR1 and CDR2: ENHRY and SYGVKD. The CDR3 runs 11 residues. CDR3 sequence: CAISEAEEQFF. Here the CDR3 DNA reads TGTGCCATCAGTGAAGCGGAAGAGCAGTTCTTC.

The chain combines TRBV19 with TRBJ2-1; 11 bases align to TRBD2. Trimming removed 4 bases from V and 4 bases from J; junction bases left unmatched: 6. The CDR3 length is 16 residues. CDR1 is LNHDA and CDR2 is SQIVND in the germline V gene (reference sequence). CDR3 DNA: TGTGCCAGTAGTACCCGACTAGCGGGATCATACAATGAGCAGTTCTTC. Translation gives CASSTRLAGSYNEQFF.

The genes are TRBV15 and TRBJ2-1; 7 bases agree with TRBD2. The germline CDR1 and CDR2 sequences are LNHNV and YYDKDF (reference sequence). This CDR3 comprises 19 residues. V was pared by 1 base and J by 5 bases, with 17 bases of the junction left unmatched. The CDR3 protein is CATSRVTSALLHFDNEQFF. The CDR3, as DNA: TGTGCCACCAGCAGAGTAACTAGCGCCTTATTACATTTTGACAATGAGCAGTTCTTC.

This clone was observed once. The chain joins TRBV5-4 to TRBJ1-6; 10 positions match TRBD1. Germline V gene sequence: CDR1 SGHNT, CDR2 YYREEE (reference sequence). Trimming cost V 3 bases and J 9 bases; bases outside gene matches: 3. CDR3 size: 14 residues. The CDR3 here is CASSSRDRGSPLHF. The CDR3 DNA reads TGTGCCAGCAGCTCCCGGGACAGGGGTTCACCCCTCCACTTT.

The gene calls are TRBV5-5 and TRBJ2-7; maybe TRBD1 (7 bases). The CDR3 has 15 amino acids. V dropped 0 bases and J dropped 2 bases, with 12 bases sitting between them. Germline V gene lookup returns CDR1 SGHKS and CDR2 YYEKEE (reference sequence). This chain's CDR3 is CASSLEGGGPYEQYF. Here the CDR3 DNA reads TGTGCCAGCAGCTTGGAAGGAGGGGGCCCCTACGAGCAGTACTTC.

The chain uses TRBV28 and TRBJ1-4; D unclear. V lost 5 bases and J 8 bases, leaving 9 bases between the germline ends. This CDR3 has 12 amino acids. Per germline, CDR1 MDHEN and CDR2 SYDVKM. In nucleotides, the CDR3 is TGTGCCAGCAGTGCGCAGAGGGAAAAACTGTTTTTT. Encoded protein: CASSAQREKLFF.

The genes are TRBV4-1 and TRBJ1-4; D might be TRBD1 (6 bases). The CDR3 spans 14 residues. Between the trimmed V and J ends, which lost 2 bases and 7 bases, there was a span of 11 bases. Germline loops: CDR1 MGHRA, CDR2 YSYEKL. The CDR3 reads CASSQQGQREKLFF. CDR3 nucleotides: TGCGCCAGCAGCCAACAGGGGCAGCGTGAAAAACTGTTTTTT.

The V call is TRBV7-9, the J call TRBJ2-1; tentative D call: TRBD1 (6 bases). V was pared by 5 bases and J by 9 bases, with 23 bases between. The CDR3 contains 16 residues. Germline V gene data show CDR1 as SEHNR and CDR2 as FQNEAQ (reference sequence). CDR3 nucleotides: TGTGCCAGCAGCAAGTCGCGGACAGTGGGTATTAGTGAGCAGTTCTTC. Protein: CASSKSRTVGISEQFF.

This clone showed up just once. The CDR3 sequence is CASADASNYGYTF. The CDR3 DNA is TGTGCCTCCGCAGACGCATCTAACTATGGCTACACCTTC. This chain joins TRBV10-3 and TRBJ1-2; D is ambiguous. CDR3 length: 13 residues. Germline CDR1 reads ENHRY; CDR2 reads SYGVKD. V was clipped by 11 bases and J by 0 bases, with 13 bases between them.

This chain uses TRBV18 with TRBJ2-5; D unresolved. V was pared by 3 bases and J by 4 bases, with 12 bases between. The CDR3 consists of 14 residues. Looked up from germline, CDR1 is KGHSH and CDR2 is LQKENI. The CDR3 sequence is CASSPKGQRETQYF. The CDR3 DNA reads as TGTGCCAGCTCACCCAAGGGCCAGCGAGAGACCCAGTACTTC.

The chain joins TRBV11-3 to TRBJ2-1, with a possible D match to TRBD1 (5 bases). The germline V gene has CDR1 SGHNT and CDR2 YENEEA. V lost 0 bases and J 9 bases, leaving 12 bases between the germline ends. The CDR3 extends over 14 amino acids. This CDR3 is CASSLDPTDSEQFF. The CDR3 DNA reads TGTGCCAGCAGCTTAGATCCGACAGACAGTGAGCAGTTCTTC.

In nucleotides, the CDR3 is TGCGCCAGCAGTGAGGCTAGCGGGAGGAACTACGAGCAGTACTTC. Translated: CASSEASGRNYEQYF. This sequence joins TRBV10-1 and TRBJ2-7; 11 bases agree with TRBD2. The CDR3 is 15 residues long. The J segment lost 3 bases and the V segment lost 2 bases, leaving 3 bases of the junction unmatched. Germline CDR1 reads WNHNN; CDR2 reads SYGVQD (reference sequence).

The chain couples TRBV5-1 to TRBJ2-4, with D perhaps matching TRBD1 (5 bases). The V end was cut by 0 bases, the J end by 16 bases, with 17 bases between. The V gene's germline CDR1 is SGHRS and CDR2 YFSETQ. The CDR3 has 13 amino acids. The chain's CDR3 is CASSLGQGLSLYF. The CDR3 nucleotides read TGCGCCAGCAGCTTGGGGCAGGGCCTTTCGTTATACTTC.

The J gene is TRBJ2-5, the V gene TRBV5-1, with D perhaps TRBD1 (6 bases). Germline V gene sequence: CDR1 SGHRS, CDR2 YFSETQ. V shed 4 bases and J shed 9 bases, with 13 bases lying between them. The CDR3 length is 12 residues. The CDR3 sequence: CASSRPGESQYF. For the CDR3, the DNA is TGCGCCAGCAGCCGGCCAGGGGAGTCCCAGTACTTC.

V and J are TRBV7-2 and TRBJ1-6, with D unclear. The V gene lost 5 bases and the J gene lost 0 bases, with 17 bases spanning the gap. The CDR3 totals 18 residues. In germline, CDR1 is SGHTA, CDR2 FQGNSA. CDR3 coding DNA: TGTGCCAGCAGCACTAGGGCGGGGTCGAGCTCCTATAATTCACCCCTCCACTTT. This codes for CASSTRAGSSSYNSPLHF.

The CDR3 DNA reads TGTGCCAGCGGTTTGGGGGTGTGGGGCTACACCTTC. The encoded protein is CASGLGVWGYTF. The rearrangement uses TRBV6-5 and TRBJ1-2, with a weak D call TRBD1 (5 bases). Trimming stripped 8 bases from V and 8 bases from J, with 15 bases between. In germline, CDR1 is MNHEY, CDR2 SVGAGI. The CDR3 covers 12 residues.

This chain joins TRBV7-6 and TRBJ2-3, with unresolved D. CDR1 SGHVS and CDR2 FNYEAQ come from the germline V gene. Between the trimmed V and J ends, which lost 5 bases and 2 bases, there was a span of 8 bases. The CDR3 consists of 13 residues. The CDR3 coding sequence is TGTGCCAGCAGCGTCTACCCCACAGATACGCAGTATTTT. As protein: CASSVYPTDTQYF.

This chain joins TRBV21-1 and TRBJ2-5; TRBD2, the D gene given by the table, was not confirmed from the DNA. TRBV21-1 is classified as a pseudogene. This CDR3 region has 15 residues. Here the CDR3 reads CASSRVSGDQETQYF. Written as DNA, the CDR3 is TGTGCCAGCAGCAGGGTTAGCGGGGACCAAGAGACCCAGTACTTC.

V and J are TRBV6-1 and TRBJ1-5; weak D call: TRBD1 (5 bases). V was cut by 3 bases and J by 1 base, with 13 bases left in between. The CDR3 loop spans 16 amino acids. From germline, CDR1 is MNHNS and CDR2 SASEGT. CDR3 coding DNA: TGTGCCAGCAGTGATGGGGAAAGGGGCAGCAATCAGCCCCAGCATTTT. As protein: CASSDGERGSNQPQHF.

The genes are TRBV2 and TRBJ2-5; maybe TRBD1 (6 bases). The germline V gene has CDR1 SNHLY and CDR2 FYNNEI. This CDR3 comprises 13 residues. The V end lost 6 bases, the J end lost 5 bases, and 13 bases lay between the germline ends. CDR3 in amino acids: CASSKQGEETQYF. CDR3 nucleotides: TGTGCCAGCAGCAAACAGGGCGAGGAGACCCAGTACTTC.

CDR3 bases: TGTGCCAGCTCACCGACAGGGGCAGATTCACCCCTCCACTTT. Protein product: CASSPTGADSPLHF. The chain combines TRBV18 with TRBJ1-6, with TRBD1 identical over 8 bases. With 3 bases clipped from V and 8 bases from J, the junction kept 3 bases outside the gene matches. In germline, CDR1 is KGHSH, CDR2 LQKENI. CDR3 length: 14 residues.

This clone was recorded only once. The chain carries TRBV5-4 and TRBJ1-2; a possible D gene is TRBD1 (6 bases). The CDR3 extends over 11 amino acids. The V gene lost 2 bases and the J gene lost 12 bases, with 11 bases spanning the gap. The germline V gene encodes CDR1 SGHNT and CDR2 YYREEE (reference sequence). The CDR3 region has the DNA TGTGCCAGCAGCTTAGGTGGGGACAACACCTTC. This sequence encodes CASSLGGDNTF.

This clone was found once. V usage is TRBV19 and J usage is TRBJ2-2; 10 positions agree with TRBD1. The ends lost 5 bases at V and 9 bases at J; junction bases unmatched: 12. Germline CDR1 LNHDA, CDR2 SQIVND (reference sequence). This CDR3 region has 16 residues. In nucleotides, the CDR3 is TGTGCCAGTAGTCCCTCCGGACAGGGGGGTTTTTGGGAGCTGTTTTTT. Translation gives CASSPSGQGGFWELFF.

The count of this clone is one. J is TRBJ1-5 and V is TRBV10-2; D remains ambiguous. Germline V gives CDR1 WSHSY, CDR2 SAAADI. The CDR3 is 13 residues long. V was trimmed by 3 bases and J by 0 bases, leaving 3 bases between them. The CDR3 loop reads CASSDGSNQPQHF. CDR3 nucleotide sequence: TGCGCCAGCAGTGACGGTAGCAATCAGCCCCAGCATTTT.

The chain's CDR3 is CASSPQAETQYF. For the CDR3, the DNA is TGTGCCAGCAGCCCACAGGCGGAGACCCAGTACTTC. The chain employs TRBV5-5 and TRBJ2-5; TRBD1 might be the D (5 bases). The CDR3 extends over 12 amino acids. V dropped 4 bases and J dropped 5 bases, with 9 bases sitting between them. Germline CDR1 and CDR2: SGHKS and YYEKEE (reference sequence).